Described below is a single T cell receptor (beta chain) sequence and its context. These data come from a study of blood T cell repertoires in COVID-19. Study at large: The United States, Italy and Spain were the sources of the acute and convalescent COVID-19 samples. From T cells, B-cell-depleted T cells, or PBMCs came the material, which was cDNA or gDNA.

V lost 5 bases and J 4 bases, leaving 15 bases between the germline ends. The CDR3 contains 15 residues. Germline loops: CDR1 SGHVS, CDR2 FQNEAQ. Per the authors' pipeline: Reference gene primer amplification gave nucleated cell count estimates. The method was immunoSEQ multiplex PCR; TCRdb's version includes in-frame clones alone and lacks a portion of them. V and J calls and clone size are as listed in that table; D and trimming were resolved from the DNA. The table shows approximately 66,000 clones, with about 86% occurring only once. The rearrangement uses TRBV7-8 and TRBJ1-3; D is perhaps TRBD1 (5 bases). The TCR originated in a man aged 45-65 years with active COVID-19. Sequenced material: peripheral blood. CDR3 DNA: TGTGCCAGCAGCCCCGGGGGGTCTCCCGGAAACACCATATATTTT. This sequence encodes CASSPGGSPGNTIYF.